This T cell receptor beta chain was captured by sequencing in a study of T cells in tuberculosis. Here immunoSEQ multiplex PCR was the method, and the copy in TCRdb shows in-frame clones only, minus some. The table has more than 30,000 clones, more than 75% seen once. Time point denoted: new active TB diagnosis, blood taken before or within 7 days of starting treatment. The TCR originated in an adult with tuberculosis. The source was PBMCs, collected at tuberculosis diagnosis.

CDR3: CASSVAGLGNEQFF. Written as DNA, the CDR3 is TGTGCCAGCAGCGTAGCAGGATTAGGCAATGAGCAGTTCTTC. The chain recombines TRBV9 with TRBJ2-1; no firm D call. CDR1 is SGDLS, CDR2 YYNGEE, per germline. Trimming removed 0 bases from V and 6 bases from J, with 10 bases in between. The CDR3 has 14 amino acids.